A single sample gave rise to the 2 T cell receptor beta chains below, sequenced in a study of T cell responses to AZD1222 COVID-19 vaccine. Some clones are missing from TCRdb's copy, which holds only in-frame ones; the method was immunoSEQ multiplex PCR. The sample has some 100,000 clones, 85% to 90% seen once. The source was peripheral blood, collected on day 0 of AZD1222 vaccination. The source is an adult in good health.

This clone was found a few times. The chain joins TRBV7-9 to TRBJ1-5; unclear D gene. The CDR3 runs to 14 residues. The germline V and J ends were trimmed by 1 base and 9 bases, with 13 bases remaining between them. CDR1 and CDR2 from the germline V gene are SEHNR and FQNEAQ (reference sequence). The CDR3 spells CASSLDYGVGPQHF. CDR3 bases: TGTGCCAGCAGCTTAGACTACGGAGTGGGGCCCCAGCATTTT.

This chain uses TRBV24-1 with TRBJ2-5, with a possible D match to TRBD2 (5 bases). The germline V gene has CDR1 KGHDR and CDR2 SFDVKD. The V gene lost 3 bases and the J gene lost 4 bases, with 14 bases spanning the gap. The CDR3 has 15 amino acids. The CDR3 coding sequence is TGTGCCACCAGTGATGTCCGGGGAGTAGGAGAGACCCAGTACTTC. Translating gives CATSDVRGVGETQYF.